The 9 T cell receptor beta chains below were found in one sample sequenced in a study of blood T cell repertoires in COVID-19. Repertoires were generated with immunoSEQ multiplex PCR, while TCRdb's copy carries only in-frame clones and drops some. The data contain tens of thousands of clones, approximately 86% of them singletons. Sequencing was done on a sample of peripheral blood. The receptors stem from a man aged 65-85 years with acute or convalescent COVID-19.

The gene calls are TRBV4-2 and TRBJ2-1; 9 bases align to TRBD1. This CDR3 has 17 residues. Germline CDR1 reads LGHNA; CDR2 reads YNFKEQ. Germline trimming cut 4 bases from V and 6 bases from J; bases unmatched to any gene: 13. The CDR3 bases are TGTGCCAGCAGCCCAACCGGGACAGGGCTTCCCCTCAATGAGCAGTTCTTC. Protein: CASSPTGTGLPLNEQFF.

This clone was counted between two and nine times. The CDR3 DNA reads as TGTGCCAGCAGTGAGCGGCTACTGGGGGGGACTGAAGCTTTCTTT. Residues: CASSERLLGGTEAFF. The chain uses TRBV6-1 and TRBJ1-1; possibly TRBD1 for D (5 bases). The germline V gene encodes CDR1 MNHNS and CDR2 SASEGT. The CDR3 loop spans 15 amino acids. The V gene lost 3 bases and the J gene lost 5 bases, with 16 bases spanning the gap.

The chain carries TRBV7-2 and TRBJ1-5; a weak D match, TRBD1 (5 bases). Germline V gene lookup returns CDR1 SGHTA and CDR2 FQGNSA. V was pared by 1 base and J by 4 bases, with 14 bases between. There are 16 residues in the CDR3. This chain's CDR3 is CASSLDIRSGNQPQHF. In nucleotides, the CDR3 is TGTGCCAGCAGCTTAGATATTAGGTCAGGGAATCAGCCCCAGCATTTT.

This chain connects TRBV19 to TRBJ2-7, with 7 bases that match TRBD2. This CDR3 comprises 10 residues. Germline lookup yields CDR1 LNHDA and CDR2 SQIVND (reference sequence). Trimming cost V 9 bases and J 4 bases; bases outside gene matches: 0. CDR3 sequence: CARREYEQYF. DNA of the CDR3: TGTGCCAGGCGGGAGTACGAGCAGTACTTC.

The V call is TRBV12-5, the J call TRBJ2-5, with D possibly being TRBD2 (6 bases). V was clipped by 5 bases and J by 1 base, with 14 bases between them. This CDR3 is 15 amino acids long. CDR1 is LGHNT, CDR2 FRNRAP, per germline. CDR3 DNA: TGTGCTAGTGGTCCTACCGTGGGGGGCCAAGAGACCCAGTACTTC. This codes for CASGPTVGGQETQYF.

This chain uses TRBV3-1 (or the pseudogene TRBV3-2) with TRBJ2-1, with 13 bases aligning to TRBD2. CDR3 length equals 15 residues. Germline loops: CDR1 LGHDT, CDR2 YNNKEL (reference sequence). With V trimmed by 4 bases and J by 8 bases, 5 bases remained unmatched. CDR3 bases: TGTGCCAGCAGCCCACTAGCGGGGGGGCGGGATGAGCAGTTCTTC. This gives the protein CASSPLAGGRDEQFF.

Here the CDR3 reads CASTPGGAGPGELFF. CDR3 coding DNA: TGTGCCAGCACCCCAGGGGGCGCGGGACCCGGGGAGCTGTTTTTT. The rearrangement links TRBV6-5 to TRBJ2-2; 8 bases align to TRBD1. CDR3 length equals 15 residues. With 7 bases clipped from V and 6 bases from J, the junction kept 10 bases outside the gene matches. The V gene's germline CDR1 is MNHEY and CDR2 SVGAGI.

Only one count was recorded for this clone. The rearrangement joins TRBV5-4 to TRBJ1-1, with D tentatively TRBD1 (5 bases). The V and J ends lost 4 bases and 5 bases respectively, with 12 bases between them. This CDR3 region has 13 residues. Germline CDR1 SGHNT, CDR2 YYREEE (reference sequence). The CDR3: CASSLDHRTEAFF. The CDR3 DNA is TGTGCCAGCAGCCTGGACCACAGGACTGAAGCTTTCTTT. The full variable domain, with the rest looked up from reference TRBV5-4 and TRBJ1-1, is ETGVTQSPTHLIKTRGQQVTLRCSSQSGHNTVSWYQQALGQGPQFIFQYYREEENGRGNFPPRFSGLQFPNYSSELNVNALELDDSALYLCASSLDHRTEAFFGQGTRLTVV.

This chain joins TRBV19 and TRBJ1-6; D may be TRBD1 (5 bases). Germline V gene data show CDR1 as LNHDA and CDR2 as SQIVND (reference sequence). The V end lost 4 bases, the J end lost 7 bases, and 23 bases lay between the germline ends. This CDR3 contains 18 residues. For the CDR3, the DNA is TGTGCCAGTAGTACTGAGACTGGGAGGGGCCAAGGGAATTCACCCCTCCACTTT. It specifies CASSTETGRGQGNSPLHF.